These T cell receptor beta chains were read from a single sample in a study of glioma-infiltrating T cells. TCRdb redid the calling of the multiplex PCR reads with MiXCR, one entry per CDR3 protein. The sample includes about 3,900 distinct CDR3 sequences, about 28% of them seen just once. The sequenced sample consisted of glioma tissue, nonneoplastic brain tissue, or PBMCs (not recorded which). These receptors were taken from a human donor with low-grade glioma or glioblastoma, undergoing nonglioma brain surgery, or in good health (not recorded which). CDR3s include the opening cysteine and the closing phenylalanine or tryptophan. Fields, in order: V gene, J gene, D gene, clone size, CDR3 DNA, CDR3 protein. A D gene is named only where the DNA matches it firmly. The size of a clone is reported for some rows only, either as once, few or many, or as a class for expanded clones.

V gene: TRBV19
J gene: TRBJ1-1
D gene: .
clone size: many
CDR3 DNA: TGTGCCAGTAGTATTAGTGCAACCAGCACTGAAGCTTTCTTT
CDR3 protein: CASSISATSTEAFF

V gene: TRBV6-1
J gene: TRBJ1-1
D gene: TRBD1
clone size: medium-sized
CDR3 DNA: TGTGCCAGCAGCGACAGGGGTAACACTGAAGCTTTCTTT
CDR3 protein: CASSDRGNTEAFF

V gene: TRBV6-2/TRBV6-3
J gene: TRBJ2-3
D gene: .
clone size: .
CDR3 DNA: TGTGCCAGCAGTTCGGATCAAAGTGACACAGGTGCGCAGTATTTT
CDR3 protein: CASSSDQSDTGAQYF

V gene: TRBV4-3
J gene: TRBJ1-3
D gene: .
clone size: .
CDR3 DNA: TGCGCCAGCGCTCCTGGGGCGTCCGGAAACACCATATGTTTT
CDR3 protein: CASAPGASGNTICF

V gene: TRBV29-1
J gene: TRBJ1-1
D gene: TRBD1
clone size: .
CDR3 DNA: TGCAGCGTGGCCGTCGGGACAGGGGGTACTGAAGCTTTCTTT
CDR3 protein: CSVAVGTGGTEAFF

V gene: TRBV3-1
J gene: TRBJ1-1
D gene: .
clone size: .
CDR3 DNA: TGTGCCAGCAGCCAAGAGGTGAACACTGAAGCTTTCTTT
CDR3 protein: CASSQEVNTEAFF

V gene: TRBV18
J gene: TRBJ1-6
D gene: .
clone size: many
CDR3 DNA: TGTGCCAGCTCAGCCACGGGGGACCTCTCCTATAATTCACCCCTCCACTTT
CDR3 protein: CASSATGDLSYNSPLHF

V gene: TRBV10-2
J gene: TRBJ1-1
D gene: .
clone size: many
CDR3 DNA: TGCGCCAGCCGGACACCGACAGCTGAAGCTTTCTTT
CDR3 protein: CASRTPTAEAFF

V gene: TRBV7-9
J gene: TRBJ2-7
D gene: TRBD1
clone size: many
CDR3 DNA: TGTGCCAGCAGCTTAGGGTCAGGGGGCTACGAGCAGTACTTC
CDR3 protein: CASSLGSGGYEQYF

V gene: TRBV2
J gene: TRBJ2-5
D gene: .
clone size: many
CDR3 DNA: TGTGCCAGCAGCCGGGACCCCAGCGAGACCCAGTACTTC
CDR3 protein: CASSRDPSETQYF

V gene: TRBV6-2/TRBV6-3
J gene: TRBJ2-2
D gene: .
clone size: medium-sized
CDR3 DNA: TGTGCCAGCAGTTACATCCCCGGGGAGCTGTTTTTT
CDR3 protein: CASSYIPGELFF

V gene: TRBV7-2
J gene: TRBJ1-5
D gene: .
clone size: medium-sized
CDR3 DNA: TGTGCCAGCAGCGTACAGAATCAGCCCCAGCATTTT
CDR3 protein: CASSVQNQPQHF

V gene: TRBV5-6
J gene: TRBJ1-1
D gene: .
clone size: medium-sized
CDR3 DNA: TGTGCCAGCAGCTTTTTAGGAGCCACTGAAGCTTTCTTT
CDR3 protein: CASSFLGATEAFF

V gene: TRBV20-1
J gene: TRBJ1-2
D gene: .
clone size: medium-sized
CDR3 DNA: TGCAGAGTACAGACAGCGGTCTATGGCTACACCTTC
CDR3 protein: CRVQTAVYGYTF

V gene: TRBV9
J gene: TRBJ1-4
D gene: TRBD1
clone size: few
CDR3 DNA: TGTGCCAGCAGCAAAGGACAGGGGGCTGAAAAACTGTTTTTT
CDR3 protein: CASSKGQGAEKLFF

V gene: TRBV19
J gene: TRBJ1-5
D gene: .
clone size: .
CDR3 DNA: TGTGCCAGTAGTATGAGTTGGACGGGACGGGGAAAGAAGGAGCCCCAGAATTTT
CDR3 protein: CASSMSWTGRGKKEPQNF

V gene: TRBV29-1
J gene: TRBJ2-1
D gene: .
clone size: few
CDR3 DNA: TGCAGCGTTGAAGAGTACCGAGACGAGCAGTTCTTC
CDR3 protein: CSVEEYRDEQFF

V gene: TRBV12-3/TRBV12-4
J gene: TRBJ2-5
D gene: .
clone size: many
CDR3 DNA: TGTGCCAGCAGACGAGGGGAGGAATCGACCCGGACCCAGTACTTC
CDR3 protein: CASRRGEESTRTQYF

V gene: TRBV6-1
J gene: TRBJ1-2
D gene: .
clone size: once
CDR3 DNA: TGTGCCAGCAGCAAAATGTCCAAGGGAGGAGGCTACACCTTC
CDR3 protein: CASSKMSKGGGYTF

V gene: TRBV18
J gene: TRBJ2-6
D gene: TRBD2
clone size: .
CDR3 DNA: TGTGCCAGCTCACCACCGAGCGGGGCTGGGGCCAACGTCCTGACTTTC
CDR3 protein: CASSPPSGAGANVLTF

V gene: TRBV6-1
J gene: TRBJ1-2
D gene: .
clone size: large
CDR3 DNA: TGTGCCAGCAAGTTTCAGGGCAACTATGGCTACACCTTC
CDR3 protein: CASKFQGNYGYTF

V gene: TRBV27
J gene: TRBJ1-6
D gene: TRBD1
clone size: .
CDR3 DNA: TGTGCCAGCAGTACACTCGGACAGGTCTCACCCCTCCACTTT
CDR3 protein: CASSTLGQVSPLHF

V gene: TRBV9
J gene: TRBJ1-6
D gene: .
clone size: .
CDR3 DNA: TGTGCCAGCAGCGTAGACCTTACAGGGCCTTCACCCCTCCACTTT
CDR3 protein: CASSVDLTGPSPLHF

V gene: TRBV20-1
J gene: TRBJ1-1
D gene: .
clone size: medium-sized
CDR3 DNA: TGCAGTGCAGGGGTGGCAGGAGGGTACACTGAAGCTTTCTTT
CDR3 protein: CSAGVAGGYTEAFF

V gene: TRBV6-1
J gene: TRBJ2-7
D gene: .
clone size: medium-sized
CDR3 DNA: TGTGCCAGCAGTGAAGCTTCAGGGGCACCCTACGAGCAGTACTTC
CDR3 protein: CASSEASGAPYEQYF

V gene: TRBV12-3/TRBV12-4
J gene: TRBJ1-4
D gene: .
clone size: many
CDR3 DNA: TGTGCCAGCAGTGGAGGGGTTGGGGAAAAACTGTTTTTT
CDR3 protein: CASSGGVGEKLFF

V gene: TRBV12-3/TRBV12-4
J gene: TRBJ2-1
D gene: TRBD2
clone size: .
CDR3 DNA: TGTGCCAGCAGTCACCTAGCGGGGGGGGGCTCCTACAATGAGCAGTTCTTC
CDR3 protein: CASSHLAGGGSYNEQFF

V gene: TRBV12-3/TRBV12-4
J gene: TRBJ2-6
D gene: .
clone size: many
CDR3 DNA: TGTGCCAGCAGTCCACAGGTGGGGCTAGCTGGGGCCAACGTCCTGACTTTC
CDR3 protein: CASSPQVGLAGANVLTF

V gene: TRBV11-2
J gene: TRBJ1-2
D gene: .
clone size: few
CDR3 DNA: TGTGCCAGCAGCTGGGGGCGGGGGGCGTCTTATGGCTACACCTTC
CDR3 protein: CASSWGRGASYGYTF

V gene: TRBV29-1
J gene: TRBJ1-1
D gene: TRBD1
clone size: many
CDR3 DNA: TGCAGCGTTGAGTGGGACAGGGGCACTGAAGCTTTCTTT
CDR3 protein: CSVEWDRGTEAFF

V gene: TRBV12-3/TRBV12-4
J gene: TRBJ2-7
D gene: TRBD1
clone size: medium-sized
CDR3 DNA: TGTGCCAGCAGTTTTTTGACAGGGGGAACCTACGAGCAGTACTTC
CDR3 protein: CASSFLTGGTYEQYF

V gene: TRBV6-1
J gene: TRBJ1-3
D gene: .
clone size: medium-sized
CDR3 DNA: TGTGCCAGCAGTTCTCAGGGAAACACCATATATTTT
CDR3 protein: CASSSQGNTIYF

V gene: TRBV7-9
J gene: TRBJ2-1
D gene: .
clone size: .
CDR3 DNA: TGTGCCAGCAGCCTCCAAGGGGAGAAGTTCTTC
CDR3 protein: CASSLQGEKFF

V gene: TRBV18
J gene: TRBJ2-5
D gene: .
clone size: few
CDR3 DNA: TGTGCCAGCTCACCAGGAGTTCAAGAGACCCAGTACTTC
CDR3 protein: CASSPGVQETQYF

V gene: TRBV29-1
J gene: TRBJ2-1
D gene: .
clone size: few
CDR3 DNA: TGCAGCGTTGCGCCTGGGCCTGAGACATACAATGAGCAGTTCTTC
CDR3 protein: CSVAPGPETYNEQFF

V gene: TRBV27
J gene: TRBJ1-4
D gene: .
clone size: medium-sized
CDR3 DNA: TGTGCCAGCAGTTTCCGAAGAGGGGGGAGTGCTAATGAAAAACTGTTTTTT
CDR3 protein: CASSFRRGGSANEKLFF

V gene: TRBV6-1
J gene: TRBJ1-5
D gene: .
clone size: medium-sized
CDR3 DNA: TGTGCCAGCAGCCCCCCGGGGCAGCCCCAGCATTTT
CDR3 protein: CASSPPGQPQHF

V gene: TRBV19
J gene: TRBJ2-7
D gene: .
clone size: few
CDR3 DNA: TGTGCCAGTAGTGCTCCGGAAGCCCGGGGCGAGCAGTACTTC
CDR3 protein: CASSAPEARGEQYF

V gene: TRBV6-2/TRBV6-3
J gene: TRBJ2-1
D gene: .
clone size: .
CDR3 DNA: TGTGCCAGCAGTTACTCGCGAGCGTGGGAGAGGAATGAGCAGTTCTTC
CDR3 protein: CASSYSRAWERNEQFF

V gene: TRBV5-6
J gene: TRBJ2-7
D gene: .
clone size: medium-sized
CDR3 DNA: TGTGCCAGCAGTAAGAACTACGAGCAGTACTTC
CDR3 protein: CASSKNYEQYF

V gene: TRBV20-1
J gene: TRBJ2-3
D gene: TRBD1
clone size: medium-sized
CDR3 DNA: TGCAGTGCTAGAGGGGTTGGCGGGGGGACAGGGGGCACAGATACGCAGTATTTT
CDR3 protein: CSARGVGGGTGGTDTQYF

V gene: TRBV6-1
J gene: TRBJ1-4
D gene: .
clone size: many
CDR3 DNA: TGTGCCAGCAGTCTATCGAAGGGAAGGGTGGGGAGGGCAACTAATGAAAAACTGTTTTTT
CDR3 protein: CASSLSKGRVGRATNEKLFF

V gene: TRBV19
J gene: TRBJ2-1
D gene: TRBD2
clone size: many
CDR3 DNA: TGTGCCAGTAGTATAGATGCGGGGGGGGCGTACAATGAGCAGTTCTTC
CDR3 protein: CASSIDAGGAYNEQFF

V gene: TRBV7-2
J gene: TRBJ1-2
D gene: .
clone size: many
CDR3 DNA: TGTGCCAGCAGCTTAGTAGGCGGATTATCTGACTATGGCTACACCTTC
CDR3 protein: CASSLVGGLSDYGYTF

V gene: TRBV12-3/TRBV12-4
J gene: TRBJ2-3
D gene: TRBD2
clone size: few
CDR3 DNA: TGTGCCAGCAGCCATAGACTAGCGGGGGGAAGTGGTACGCAGTATTTT
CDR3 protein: CASSHRLAGGSGTQYF

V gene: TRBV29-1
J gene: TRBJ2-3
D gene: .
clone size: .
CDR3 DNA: TGCAGCGTTGGATTCATGAGGGGGGGTGGCACAGATACGCAGTATTTT
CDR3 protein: CSVGFMRGGGTDTQYF

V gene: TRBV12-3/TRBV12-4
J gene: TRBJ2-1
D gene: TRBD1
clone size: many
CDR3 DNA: TGTGCCAGCAAAACCGGACAGGGAGCGAATGAGCAGTTCTTC
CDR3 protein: CASKTGQGANEQFF

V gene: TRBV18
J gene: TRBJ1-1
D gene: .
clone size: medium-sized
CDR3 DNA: TGTGCCAGCTCGTATCTTCAGGGGTCGGGGAACACTGAAGCTTTCTTT
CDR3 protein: CASSYLQGSGNTEAFF

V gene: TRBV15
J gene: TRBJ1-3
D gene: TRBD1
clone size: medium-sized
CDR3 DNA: TGTGCCACCAGCAGAGACCACTCGCAACAGGGGATCTCTGGAAACACCATATATTTT
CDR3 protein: CATSRDHSQQGISGNTIYF

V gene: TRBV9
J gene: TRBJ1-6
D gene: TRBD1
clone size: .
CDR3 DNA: TGTGCCAGCAATAGGGGACAGGACAATTCACCCCTCCACTTT
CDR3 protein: CASNRGQDNSPLHF

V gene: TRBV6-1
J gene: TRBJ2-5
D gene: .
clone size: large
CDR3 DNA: TGTGCCACCGGGGAACCTCGGGAGACCCAGTACTTC
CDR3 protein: CATGEPRETQYF

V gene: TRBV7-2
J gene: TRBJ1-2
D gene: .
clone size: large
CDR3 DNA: TGTGCCAGCAGCTACGGGGGGGCGGACTATGGCTACACCTTC
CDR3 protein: CASSYGGADYGYTF

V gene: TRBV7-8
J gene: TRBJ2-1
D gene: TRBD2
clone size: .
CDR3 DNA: TGTGCCAGCAGCCAGACTAGCGGGGAGCCCAATGAGCAGTTCTTC
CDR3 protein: CASSQTSGEPNEQFF

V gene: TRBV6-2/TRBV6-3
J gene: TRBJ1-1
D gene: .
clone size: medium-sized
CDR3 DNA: TGTGCCAGCAGTTACGCTACAGGTACGAAGAACACTGAAGCTTTCTTT
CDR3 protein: CASSYATGTKNTEAFF

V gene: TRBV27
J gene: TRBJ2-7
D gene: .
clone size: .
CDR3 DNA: TGTGCCATCAGTTTTAAGGGGAGGAGGTACGGGCAGTACTTC
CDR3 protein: CAISFKGRRYGQYF